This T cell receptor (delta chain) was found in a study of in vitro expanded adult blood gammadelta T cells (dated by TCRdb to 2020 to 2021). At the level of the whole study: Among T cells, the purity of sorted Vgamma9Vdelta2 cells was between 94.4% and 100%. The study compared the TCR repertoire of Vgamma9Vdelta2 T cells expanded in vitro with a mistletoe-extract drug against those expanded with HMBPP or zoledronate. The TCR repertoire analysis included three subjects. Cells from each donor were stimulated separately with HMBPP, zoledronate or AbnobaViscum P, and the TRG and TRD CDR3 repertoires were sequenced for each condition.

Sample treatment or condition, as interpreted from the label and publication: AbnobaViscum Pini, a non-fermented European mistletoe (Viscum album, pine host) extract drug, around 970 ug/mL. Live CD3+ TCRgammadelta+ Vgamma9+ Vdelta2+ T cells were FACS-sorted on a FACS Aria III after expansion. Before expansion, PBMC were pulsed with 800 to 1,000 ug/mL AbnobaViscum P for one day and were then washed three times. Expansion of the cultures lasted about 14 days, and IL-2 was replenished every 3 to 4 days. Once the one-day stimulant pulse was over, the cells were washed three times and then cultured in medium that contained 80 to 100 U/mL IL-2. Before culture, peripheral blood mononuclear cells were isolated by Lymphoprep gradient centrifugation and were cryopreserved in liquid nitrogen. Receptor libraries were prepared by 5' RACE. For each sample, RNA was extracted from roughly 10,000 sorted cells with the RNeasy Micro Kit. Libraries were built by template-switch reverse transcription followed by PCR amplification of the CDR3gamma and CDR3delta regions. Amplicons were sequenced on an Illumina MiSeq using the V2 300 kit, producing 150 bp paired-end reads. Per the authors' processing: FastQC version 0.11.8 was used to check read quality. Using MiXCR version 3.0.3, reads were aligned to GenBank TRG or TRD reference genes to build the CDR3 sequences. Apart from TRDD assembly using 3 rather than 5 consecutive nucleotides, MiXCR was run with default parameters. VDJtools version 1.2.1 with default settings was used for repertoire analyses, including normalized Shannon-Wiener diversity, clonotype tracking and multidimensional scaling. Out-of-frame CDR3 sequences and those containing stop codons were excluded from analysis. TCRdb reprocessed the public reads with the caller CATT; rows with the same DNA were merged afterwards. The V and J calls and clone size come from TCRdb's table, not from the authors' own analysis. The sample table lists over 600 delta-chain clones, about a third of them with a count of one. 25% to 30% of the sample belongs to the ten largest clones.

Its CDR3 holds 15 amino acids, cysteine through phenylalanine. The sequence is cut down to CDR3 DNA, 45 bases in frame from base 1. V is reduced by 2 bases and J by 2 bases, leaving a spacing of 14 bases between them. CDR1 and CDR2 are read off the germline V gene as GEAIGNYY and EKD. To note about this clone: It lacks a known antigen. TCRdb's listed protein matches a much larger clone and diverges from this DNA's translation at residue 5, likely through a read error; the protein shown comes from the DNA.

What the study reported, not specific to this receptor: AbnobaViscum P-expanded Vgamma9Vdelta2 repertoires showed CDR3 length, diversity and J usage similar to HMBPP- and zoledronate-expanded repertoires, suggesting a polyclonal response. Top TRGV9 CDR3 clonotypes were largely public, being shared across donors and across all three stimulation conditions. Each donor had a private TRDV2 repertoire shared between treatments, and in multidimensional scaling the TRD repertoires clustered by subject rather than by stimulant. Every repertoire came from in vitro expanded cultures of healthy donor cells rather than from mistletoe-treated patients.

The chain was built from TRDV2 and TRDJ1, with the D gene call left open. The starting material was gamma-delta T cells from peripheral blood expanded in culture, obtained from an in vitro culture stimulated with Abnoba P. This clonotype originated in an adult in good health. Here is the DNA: TGTGCCTGTGACAAGGTTATATTACAGACCGATAAACTCATCTTT. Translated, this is CACDKVILQTDKLIF.